This T cell receptor beta chain was found in a study of T cell changes during pregnancy in multiple sclerosis. The data were produced by immunoSEQ multiplex PCR, yet TCRdb's version contains in-frame clones alone and is incomplete. The table has roughly 7,900 clones, roughly 85% seen once. The TCR sequence derives from a female donor in good health, enrolled as a control in a pregnancy study. The sample in question was CD8+ T cells from peripheral blood mononuclear cells, obtained in the first trimester of pregnancy.

Here the CDR3 DNA reads TGTGCCAGCAGCCAGAGGGACTCCTCTGGGGCCAACGTCCTGACTTTC. Residues: CASSQRDSSGANVLTF. The gene calls are TRBV4-2 and TRBJ2-6; the D gene is possibly TRBD2 (6 bases). CDR3 length: 16 residues. V lost 3 bases, J lost 0 bases, and 9 bases lay in between. Germline V gives CDR1 LGHNA, CDR2 YNFKEQ.